This TCR beta chain was sequenced in a study of T cell responses to AZD1222 COVID-19 vaccine. General observations from the study: It was only after the peak T cell response that any repertoires were sampled. Following two doses of AZD1222, Spike-specific TCR breadth and depth rose. Of spike-specific TCRs, nearly half reportedly target regions left unmutated in variants.

This clone was observed once. Antigen: not known. The protocol was immunoSEQ multiplex PCR, while the TCRdb copy is restricted to in-frame clones and leaves out a portion. The profile shows about 150,000 clones, 92% of them singletons. Trimming removed 7 bases from V and 0 bases from J, with 7 bases in between. Germline CDR1 is LNHDA and CDR2 is SQIVND (reference sequence). The CDR3 length is 13 residues. Pooled together were second doses at about 4 or about 12 weeks. The clonotype comes from an adult who received the AZD1222 COVID-19 vaccine. The V and J genes are TRBV19 and TRBJ1-5; D is uncertain. The material sequenced was peripheral blood, taken 28 days after the second AZD1222 dose. CDR3 residues: CASKVGSNQPQHF. The CDR3 coding sequence is TGTGCCAGTAAGGTTGGTAGCAATCAGCCCCAGCATTTT.